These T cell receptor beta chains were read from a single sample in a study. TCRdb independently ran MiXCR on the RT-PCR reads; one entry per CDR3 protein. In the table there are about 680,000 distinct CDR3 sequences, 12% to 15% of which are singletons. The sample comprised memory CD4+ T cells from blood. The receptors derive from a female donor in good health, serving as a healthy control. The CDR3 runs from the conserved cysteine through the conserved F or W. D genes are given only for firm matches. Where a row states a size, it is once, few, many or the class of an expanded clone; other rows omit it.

CDR3aa: CSATTDGDEQFF
CDR3nt: TGCAGTGCTACAACGGACGGGGATGAGCAGTTCTTC
abundance: .
j_gene: TRBJ2-1
len: 12
v_gene: TRBV20-1
d_gene: .

CDR3aa: CASSPSADTGELFF
CDR3nt: TGTGCCAGCAGCCCATCCGCGGATACCGGGGAGCTGTTTTTT
abundance: many
j_gene: TRBJ2-2
len: 14
v_gene: TRBV7-2
d_gene: .

CDR3aa: CASSDSRLGAAGGYTF
CDR3nt: TGTGCCAGCAGTGACTCGCGCTTGGGCGCAGCGGGTGGCTACACCTTC
abundance: few
j_gene: TRBJ1-2
len: 16
v_gene: TRBV6-4
d_gene: .

CDR3aa: CASSFGSFTYGYTF
CDR3nt: TGTGCCAGCAGTTTTGGGAGTTTTACCTATGGCTACACCTTC
abundance: .
j_gene: TRBJ1-2
len: 14
v_gene: TRBV12-3/TRBV12-4
d_gene: .

CDR3aa: CASSFTGEKVEQYF
CDR3nt: TGTGCCAGCAGCTTTACAGGGGAGAAGGTCGAGCAGTACTTC
abundance: .
j_gene: TRBJ2-7
len: 14
v_gene: TRBV11-2
d_gene: TRBD1

CDR3aa: CASSVSGGQETQYF
CDR3nt: TGTGCCAGCAGCGTAAGTGGGGGACAAGAGACCCAGTACTTC
abundance: few
j_gene: TRBJ2-5
len: 14
v_gene: TRBV9
d_gene: .

CDR3aa: CASSLYQDVHYGYTF
CDR3nt: TGTGCCAGCAGCTTATACCAGGACGTACACTATGGCTACACCTTC
abundance: .
j_gene: TRBJ1-2
len: 15
v_gene: TRBV7-9
d_gene: .

CDR3aa: CSAHIRQGYNEQFF
CDR3nt: TGCAGTGCCCATATACGACAGGGCTACAATGAGCAGTTCTTC
abundance: many
j_gene: TRBJ2-1
len: 14
v_gene: TRBV20-1
d_gene: TRBD1

CDR3aa: CASNRDSRYGYTF
CDR3nt: TGTGCCAGCAATCGGGACAGCCGCTATGGCTACACCTTC
abundance: few
j_gene: TRBJ1-2
len: 13
v_gene: TRBV12-3/TRBV12-4
d_gene: TRBD1

CDR3aa: CAISELGTSGREYNEQFF
CDR3nt: TGTGCCATCAGTGAGTTGGGGACTAGCGGGAGAGAATACAATGAGCAGTTCTTC
abundance: few
j_gene: TRBJ2-1
len: 18
v_gene: TRBV10-3
d_gene: TRBD2

CDR3aa: CSARVSGFAEKLFF
CDR3nt: TGCAGTGCTAGAGTCTCGGGGTTCGCTGAAAAACTGTTTTTT
abundance: many
j_gene: TRBJ1-4
len: 14
v_gene: TRBV20-1
d_gene: .

CDR3aa: CSAREGLGYYEQYF
CDR3nt: TGCAGTGCTAGAGAGGGGCTAGGATACTACGAGCAGTACTTC
abundance: .
j_gene: TRBJ2-7
len: 14
v_gene: TRBV20-1
d_gene: .

CDR3aa: CASSETGYYGYTF
CDR3nt: TGTGCCAGCAGCGAGACAGGGTACTATGGCTACACCTTC
abundance: few
j_gene: TRBJ1-2
len: 13
v_gene: TRBV5-4
d_gene: TRBD1

CDR3aa: CASSQDWGEAFF
CDR3nt: TGCGCCAGCAGCCAAGATTGGGGTGAAGCTTTCTTT
abundance: many
j_gene: TRBJ1-1
len: 12
v_gene: TRBV4-3
d_gene: .

CDR3aa: CASSPNALSSGYEQYF
CDR3nt: TGTGCCAGCTCACCAAACGCCCTTTCTAGCGGCTACGAGCAGTACTTC
abundance: once
j_gene: TRBJ2-7
len: 16
v_gene: TRBV18
d_gene: TRBD2

CDR3aa: CSAWRRGGGNTEAFF
CDR3nt: TGCAGTGCTTGGAGGAGGGGGGGAGGGAACACTGAAGCTTTCTTT
abundance: few
j_gene: TRBJ1-1
len: 15
v_gene: TRBV20-1
d_gene: .

CDR3aa: CAIRRQGEDGYTF
CDR3nt: TGTGCCATCAGAAGACAGGGGGAAGATGGCTACACCTTC
abundance: few
j_gene: TRBJ1-2
len: 13
v_gene: TRBV10-3
d_gene: TRBD1

CDR3aa: CASSQGPAGSSYNEQFF
CDR3nt: TGCGCCAGCAGCCAAGGTCCAGCGGGTAGCTCCTACAATGAGCAGTTCTTC
abundance: many
j_gene: TRBJ2-1
len: 17
v_gene: TRBV4-1
d_gene: .